Listed below are T cell receptor beta chains from one sample, sequenced in a study of T cell responses to AZD1222 COVID-19 vaccine. TCRdb keeps only in-frame clones here, not all; method: immunoSEQ multiplex PCR. The repertoire includes 160,000 or so clones, about nine tenths of them detected once, and approximately 2% sits in the top ten. The specimen was peripheral blood, collected on day 0 of AZD1222 vaccination. The receptors shown here come from an adult in good health. Both conserved end residues are part of each CDR3. The D gene is left open where the match is weak. Rows give clone size only sometimes, using once, few, many, or a class for an expanded clone.

V: TRBV3-1/TRBV3-2
J: TRBJ1-4
size: .
D: .
DNA: TGTGCCAGCAGCCAAGTAGGAGGGCAGAATGAAAAACTGTTTTTT
CDR3: CASSQVGGQNEKLFF

V: TRBV9
J: TRBJ1-1
size: .
D: TRBD1
DNA: TGTGCCAGCAGCGGAGGCGGGACAGGTGAAGCTTTCTTT
CDR3: CASSGGGTGEAFF

V: TRBV19
J: TRBJ1-2
size: .
D: .
DNA: TGTGCCAGTAGTACGCCCTTTACGGGACCCGGCTATGGCTACACCTTC
CDR3: CASSTPFTGPGYGYTF

V: TRBV5-5
J: TRBJ2-5
size: .
D: .
DNA: TGTGCCAGCAGCTTGGTCCCTACGACCTATATAAAAGAGACCCAGTACTTC
CDR3: CASSLVPTTYIKETQYF

V: TRBV28
J: TRBJ1-4
size: .
D: .
DNA: TGTGCCAGCAGTCCCCCAAGGGGGAAACTGTTTTTT
CDR3: CASSPPRGKLFF

V: TRBV30
J: TRBJ2-5
size: .
D: TRBD2
DNA: TGTGCCTGGAGTCTCGCTAGCGGGGCCAGAGAGACCCAGTACTTC
CDR3: CAWSLASGARETQYF

V: TRBV6-6
J: TRBJ1-2
size: .
D: .
DNA: TGTGCCAGCAACCGAGCGAAACAGGGTGGCTATGGCTACACCTTC
CDR3: CASNRAKQGGYGYTF

V: TRBV12-3/TRBV12-4
J: TRBJ1-2
size: .
D: .
DNA: TGTGCCAGCAGTTTGGGAAGGGGCTACACCTTC
CDR3: CASSLGRGYTF

V: TRBV7-9
J: TRBJ1-6
size: .
D: .
DNA: TGTGCCAGCAGCGCCCCGACAGGATTCGATACCACCCTCCACTTT
CDR3: CASSAPTGFDTTLHF

V: TRBV28
J: TRBJ2-2
size: once
D: TRBD1
DNA: TGTGCCAGCAGTTTGTGGGACAGGAACACCGGGGAGCTGTTTTTT
CDR3: CASSLWDRNTGELFF

V: TRBV7-2
J: TRBJ2-7
size: .
D: TRBD1
DNA: TGTGCCAGCAGCTTAGTTGGACAGGAGGACTACGAGCAGTACTTC
CDR3: CASSLVGQEDYEQYF

V: TRBV24-1
J: TRBJ2-3
size: .
D: .
DNA: TGTGCCACCAGTGAGAGCACAGATACGCAGTATTTT
CDR3: CATSESTDTQYF

V: TRBV2
J: TRBJ2-3
size: .
D: TRBD2
DNA: TGTGCCAGCCAAAGGGCGGGAGGGAGCACAGATACGCAGTATTTT
CDR3: CASQRAGGSTDTQYF

V: TRBV30
J: TRBJ2-7
size: once
D: .
DNA: TGTGCCTGGAGTGTACGGGACGAGCAGTACTTC
CDR3: CAWSVRDEQYF

V: TRBV19
J: TRBJ1-4
size: .
D: .
DNA: TGTGCCAGTAGCCCTGGGGCTCCAGGCGGTGAAAAACTGTTTTTT
CDR3: CASSPGAPGGEKLFF

V: TRBV7-9
J: TRBJ1-2
size: .
D: .
DNA: TGTGCCAGCAGCTTAGGTTCGGGGGCGGGTGGCTACACCTTC
CDR3: CASSLGSGAGGYTF

V: TRBV19
J: TRBJ2-7
size: .
D: TRBD2
DNA: TGTGCCAGTAGTATAGAGGTAGGAGGGACTAGAGTCTACGAGCAGTACTTC
CDR3: CASSIEVGGTRVYEQYF

V: TRBV5-4
J: TRBJ1-2
size: .
D: .
DNA: TGTGCCAGCAGCTTGGACGCAGCGAATAACTATGGCTACACCTTC
CDR3: CASSLDAANNYGYTF

V: TRBV29-1
J: TRBJ2-3
size: .
D: .
DNA: TGCAGCGTTGGGGACTTCACAGATACGCAGTATTTT
CDR3: CSVGDFTDTQYF

V: TRBV2
J: TRBJ1-2
size: few
D: .
DNA: TGTGCCAGCAGTGAAAGGGACCAGCGCGATGGCTACACCTTC
CDR3: CASSERDQRDGYTF

V: TRBV6-1
J: TRBJ1-1
size: once
D: .
DNA: TGTGCCAGCAGTGAACAAAAGGGGGGGCGCGGTAACACTGAAGCTTTCTTT
CDR3: CASSEQKGGRGNTEAFF

V: TRBV19
J: TRBJ1-6
size: .
D: TRBD1
DNA: TGTGCCAGTAGTGTTAAGACCGGGACAGGAAATTCACCCCTCCACTTT
CDR3: CASSVKTGTGNSPLHF

V: TRBV7-8
J: TRBJ1-2
size: .
D: .
DNA: TGTGCCAGCTGTCAAGGCTCCGGGACGCGCGGCCGGGTCGATGGCTACACCTTC
CDR3: CASCQGSGTRGRVDGYTF

V: TRBV9
J: TRBJ1-5
size: .
D: .
DNA: TGTGCCAGCAGCGTATCCGGGGTCGGCAATCAGCCCCAGCATTTT
CDR3: CASSVSGVGNQPQHF

V: TRBV19
J: TRBJ2-2
size: .
D: TRBD2
DNA: TGTGCCAGTACCCTATTAGCGGGATCGAACACCGGGGAGCTGTTTTTT
CDR3: CASTLLAGSNTGELFF

V: TRBV27
J: TRBJ2-5
size: .
D: .
DNA: TGTGCCAGCAGTCCCCCGTTGGGGGTGGGCGAGACCCAGTACTTC
CDR3: CASSPPLGVGETQYF

V: TRBV6-5
J: TRBJ2-7
size: .
D: .
DNA: TGTGCCAGCAGTTTCGAAACGGGCTCCTACGAGCAGTACTTC
CDR3: CASSFETGSYEQYF

V: TRBV6-2/TRBV6-3
J: TRBJ2-7
size: few
D: .
DNA: TGTGCCAGCAGCTTGGACTGGTACGAGCAGTACTTC
CDR3: CASSLDWYEQYF

V: TRBV28
J: TRBJ1-5
size: .
D: TRBD1
DNA: TGTGCCAGCAGCTTTACGGACAGGGGCAATCAGCCCCAGCATTTT
CDR3: CASSFTDRGNQPQHF

V: TRBV28
J: TRBJ2-5
size: .
D: .
DNA: TGTGCCAGCAGTACTAAGGGGGGCCAAGAGACCCAGTACTTC
CDR3: CASSTKGGQETQYF

V: TRBV20-1
J: TRBJ2-3
size: .
D: .
DNA: TGCAGTGCTAGTGCCGGGGTCGCAAACTCAGATACGCAGTATTTT
CDR3: CSASAGVANSDTQYF

V: TRBV19
J: TRBJ1-4
size: .
D: TRBD1
DNA: TGTGCCAGTAGCCCCACGACAGGGGTAATGGCTAATGAAAAACTGTTTTTT
CDR3: CASSPTTGVMANEKLFF

V: TRBV5-4
J: TRBJ1-4
size: .
D: .
DNA: TGTGCCAGCAGCAAACCGACGGCTAATAATGAAAAACTGTTTTTT
CDR3: CASSKPTANNEKLFF

V: TRBV9
J: TRBJ1-3
size: .
D: TRBD1
DNA: TGTGCCAGCAGCGTAGCTAGAACAGGGGGTTTAGTTGGAAACACCATATATTTT
CDR3: CASSVARTGGLVGNTIYF

V: TRBV11-2
J: TRBJ1-2
size: .
D: .
DNA: TGTGCCAGCAGCCCACTTAGGGCCTCAGACGGGAACTATGGCTACACCTTC
CDR3: CASSPLRASDGNYGYTF

V: TRBV5-1
J: TRBJ2-1
size: .
D: TRBD1
DNA: TGCGCCAGCAGCCCCGGTTTCACGACAGGGCGGAAGTTCTTC
CDR3: CASSPGFTTGRKFF

V: TRBV6-6
J: TRBJ2-7
size: .
D: .
DNA: TGTGCCAGCACCCTACAGGGCGCATCCTACGAGCAGTACTTC
CDR3: CASTLQGASYEQYF

V: TRBV6-2/TRBV6-3
J: TRBJ2-3
size: .
D: TRBD2
DNA: TGTGCCAGCAGTTCCGGACTAGCGGTCACAGATACGCAGTATTTT
CDR3: CASSSGLAVTDTQYF

V: TRBV2
J: TRBJ2-7
size: .
D: .
DNA: TGTGCCAGCAGGCGGGCAGGAGCTTCCTACGAGCAGTACTTC
CDR3: CASRRAGASYEQYF

V: TRBV30
J: TRBJ2-2
size: .
D: .
DNA: TGTGCCTGGATGACGGGTCCGACGAACACCGGGGAGCTGTTTTTT
CDR3: CAWMTGPTNTGELFF

V: TRBV7-9
J: TRBJ2-1
size: .
D: TRBD2
DNA: TGTGCCAGCAGCACGACTAGCGCGCCATCCAATGAGCAGTTCTTC
CDR3: CASSTTSAPSNEQFF

V: TRBV28
J: TRBJ1-6
size: .
D: .
DNA: TGTGCCAGCAGTTTTGGTCAGGGGAATAATTCACCCCTCCACTTT
CDR3: CASSFGQGNNSPLHF

V: TRBV10-1
J: TRBJ2-1
size: once
D: TRBD2
DNA: TGCGCCAGCAGTCCCTTAGCGGGGGTGACCTACAATGAGCAGTTCTTC
CDR3: CASSPLAGVTYNEQFF